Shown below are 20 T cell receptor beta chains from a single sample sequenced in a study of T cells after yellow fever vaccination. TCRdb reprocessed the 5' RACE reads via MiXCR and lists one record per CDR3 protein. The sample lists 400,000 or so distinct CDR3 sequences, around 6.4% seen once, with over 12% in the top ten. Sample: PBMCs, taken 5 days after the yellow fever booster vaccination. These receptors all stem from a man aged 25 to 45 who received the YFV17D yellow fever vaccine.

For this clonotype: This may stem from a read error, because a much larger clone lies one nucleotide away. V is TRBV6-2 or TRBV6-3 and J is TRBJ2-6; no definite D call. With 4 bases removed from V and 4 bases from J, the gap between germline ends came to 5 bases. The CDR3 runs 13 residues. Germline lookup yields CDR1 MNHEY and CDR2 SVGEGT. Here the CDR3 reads CASSWPGANVLTF. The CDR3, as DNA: TGTGCCAGCAGTTGGCCGGGGGCCAACGTCCTGACTTTC.

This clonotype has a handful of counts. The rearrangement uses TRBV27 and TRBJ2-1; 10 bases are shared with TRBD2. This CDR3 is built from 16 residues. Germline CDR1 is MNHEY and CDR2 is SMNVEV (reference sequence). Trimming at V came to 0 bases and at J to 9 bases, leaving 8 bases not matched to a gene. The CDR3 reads CASSLSNLAGVIEQFF. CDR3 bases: TGTGCCAGCAGTTTATCGAACCTAGCGGGAGTCATTGAGCAGTTCTTC.

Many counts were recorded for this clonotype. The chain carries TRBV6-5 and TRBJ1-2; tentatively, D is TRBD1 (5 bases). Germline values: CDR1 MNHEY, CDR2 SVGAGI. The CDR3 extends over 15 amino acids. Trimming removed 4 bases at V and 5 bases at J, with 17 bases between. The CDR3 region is CASSSSGIGGYGYTF. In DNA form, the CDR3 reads TGTGCCAGCAGTTCATCCGGGATTGGGGGTTATGGCTACACCTTC.

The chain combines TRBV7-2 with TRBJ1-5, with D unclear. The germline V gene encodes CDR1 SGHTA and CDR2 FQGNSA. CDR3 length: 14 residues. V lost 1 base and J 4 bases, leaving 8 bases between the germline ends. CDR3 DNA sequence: TGTGCCAGCAGCTTAGAGGCGGGAAATCAGCCCCAGCATTTT. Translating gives CASSLEAGNQPQHF.

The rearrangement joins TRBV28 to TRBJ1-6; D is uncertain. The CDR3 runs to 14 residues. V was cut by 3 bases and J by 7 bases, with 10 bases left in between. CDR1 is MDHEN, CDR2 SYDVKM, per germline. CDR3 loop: CASSFVPPNSPLHF. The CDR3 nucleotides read TGTGCCAGCAGTTTCGTACCACCGAATTCACCCCTCCACTTT. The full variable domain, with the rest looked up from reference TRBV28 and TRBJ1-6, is DVKVTQSSRYLVKRTGEKVFLECVQDMDHENMFWYRQDPGLGLRLIYFSYDVKMKEKGDIPEGYSVSREKKERFSLILESASTNQTSMYLCASSFVPPNSPLHFGNGTRLTVT.

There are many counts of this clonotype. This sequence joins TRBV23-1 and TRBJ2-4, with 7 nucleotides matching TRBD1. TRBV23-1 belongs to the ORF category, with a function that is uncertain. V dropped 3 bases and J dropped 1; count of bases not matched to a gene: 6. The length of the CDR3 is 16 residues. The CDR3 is CASSHPGQDAKNIQYF. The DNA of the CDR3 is TGCGCCAGCAGTCATCCCGGACAGGACGCCAAAAACATTCAGTACTTC.

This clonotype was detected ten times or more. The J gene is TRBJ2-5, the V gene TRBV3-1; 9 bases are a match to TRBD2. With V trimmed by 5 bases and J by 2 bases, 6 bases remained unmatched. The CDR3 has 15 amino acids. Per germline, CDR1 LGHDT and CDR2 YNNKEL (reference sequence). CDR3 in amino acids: CASSDTLAGQETQYF. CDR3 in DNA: TGTGCCAGCAGCGATACGCTAGCGGGACAAGAGACCCAGTACTTC.

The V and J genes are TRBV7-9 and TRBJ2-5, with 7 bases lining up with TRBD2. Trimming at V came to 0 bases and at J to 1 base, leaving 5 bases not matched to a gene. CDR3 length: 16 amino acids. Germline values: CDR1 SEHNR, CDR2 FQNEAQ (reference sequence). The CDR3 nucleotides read TGTGCCAGCAGCTTAGCGGTGACTAGCTCCCAAGAGACCCAGTACTTC. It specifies CASSLAVTSSQETQYF.

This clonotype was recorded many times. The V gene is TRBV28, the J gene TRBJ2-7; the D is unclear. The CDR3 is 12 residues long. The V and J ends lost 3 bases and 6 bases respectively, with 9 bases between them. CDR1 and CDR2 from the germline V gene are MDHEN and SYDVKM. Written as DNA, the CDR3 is TGTGCCAGCAGTTTTGGGGTGGGCGAGCAGTACTTC. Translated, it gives CASSFGVGEQYF. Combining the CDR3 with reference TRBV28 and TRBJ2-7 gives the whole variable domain DVKVTQSSRYLVKRTGEKVFLECVQDMDHENMFWYRQDPGLGLRLIYFSYDVKMKEKGDIPEGYSVSREKKERFSLILESASTNQTSMYLCASSFGVGEQYFGPGTRLTVT.

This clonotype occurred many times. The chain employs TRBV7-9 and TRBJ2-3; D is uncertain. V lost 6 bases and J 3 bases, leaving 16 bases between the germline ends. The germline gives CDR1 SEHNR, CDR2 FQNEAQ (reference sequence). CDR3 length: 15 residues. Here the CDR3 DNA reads TGTGCCAGCAGTCGACCCTCGACGGTAACAGATACGCAGTATTTT. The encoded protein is CASSRPSTVTDTQYF.

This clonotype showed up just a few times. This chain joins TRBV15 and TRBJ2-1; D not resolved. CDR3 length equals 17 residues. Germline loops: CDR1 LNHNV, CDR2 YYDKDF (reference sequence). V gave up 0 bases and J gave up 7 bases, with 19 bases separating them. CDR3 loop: CATSRDRVALSGNEQFF. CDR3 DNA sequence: TGTGCCACCAGCAGAGATCGGGTGGCCCTAAGTGGGAATGAGCAGTTCTTC. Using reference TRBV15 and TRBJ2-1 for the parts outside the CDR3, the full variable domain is DAMVIQNPRYQVTQFGKPVTLSCSQTLNHNVMYWYQQKSSQAPKLLFHYYDKDFNNEADTPDNFQSRRPNTSFCFLDIRSPGLGDTAMYLCATSRDRVALSGNEQFFGPGTRLTVL.

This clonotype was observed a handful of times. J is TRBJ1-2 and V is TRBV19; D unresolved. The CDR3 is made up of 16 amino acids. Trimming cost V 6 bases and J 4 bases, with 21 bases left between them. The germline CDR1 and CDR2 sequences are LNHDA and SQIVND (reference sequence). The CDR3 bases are TGTGCCAGTAGCCCGACGTCACTGCCGTTCAGCTATGGCTACACCTTC. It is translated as CASSPTSLPFSYGYTF. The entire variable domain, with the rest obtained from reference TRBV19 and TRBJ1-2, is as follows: DGGITQSPKYLFRKEGQNVTLSCEQNLNHDAMYWYRQDPGQGLRLIYYSQIVNDFQKGDIAEGYSVSREKKESFPLTVTSAQKNPTAFYLCASSPTSLPFSYGYTFGSGTRLTVV.

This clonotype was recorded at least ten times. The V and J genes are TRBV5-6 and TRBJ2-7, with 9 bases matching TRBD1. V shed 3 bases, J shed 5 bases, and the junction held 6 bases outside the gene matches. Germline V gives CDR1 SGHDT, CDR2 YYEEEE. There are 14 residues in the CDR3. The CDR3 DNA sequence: TGTGCCAGCAGCTATCCGGGACAGGGAAACGAGCAGTACTTC. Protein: CASSYPGQGNEQYF.

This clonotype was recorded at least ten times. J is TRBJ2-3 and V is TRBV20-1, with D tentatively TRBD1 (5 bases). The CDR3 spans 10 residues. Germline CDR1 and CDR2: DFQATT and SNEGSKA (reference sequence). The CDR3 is CSAWGSTQYF. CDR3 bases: TGCAGCGCGTGGGGCTCTACGCAGTATTTT.

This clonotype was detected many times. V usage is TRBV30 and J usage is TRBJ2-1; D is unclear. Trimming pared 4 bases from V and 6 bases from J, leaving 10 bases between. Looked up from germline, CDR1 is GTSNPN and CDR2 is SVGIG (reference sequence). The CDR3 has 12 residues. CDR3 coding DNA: TGTGCCTGGACACGTAAACTCAATGAGCAGTTCTTC. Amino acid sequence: CAWTRKLNEQFF.

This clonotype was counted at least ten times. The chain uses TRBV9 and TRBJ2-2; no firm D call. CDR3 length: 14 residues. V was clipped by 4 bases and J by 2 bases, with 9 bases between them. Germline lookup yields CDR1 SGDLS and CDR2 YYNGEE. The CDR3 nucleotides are TGTGCCAGCAGCCCAGTTTCAAACACCGGGGAGCTGTTTTTT. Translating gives CASSPVSNTGELFF.

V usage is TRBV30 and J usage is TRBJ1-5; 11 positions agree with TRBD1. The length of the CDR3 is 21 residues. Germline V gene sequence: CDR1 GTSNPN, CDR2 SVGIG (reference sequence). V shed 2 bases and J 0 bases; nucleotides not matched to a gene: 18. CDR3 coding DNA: TGTGCCTGGAGTCCTGGACAGGGGGCTCACCTCAGAAAAAATAGCAATCAGCCCCAGCATTTT. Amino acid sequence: CAWSPGQGAHLRKNSNQPQHF.

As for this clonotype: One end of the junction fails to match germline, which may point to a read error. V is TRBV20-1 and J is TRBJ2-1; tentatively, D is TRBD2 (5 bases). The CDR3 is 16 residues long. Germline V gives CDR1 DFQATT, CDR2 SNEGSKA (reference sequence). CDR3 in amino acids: CCARMRVMARLGEQFF. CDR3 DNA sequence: TGCTGTGCTAGAATGAGGGTCATGGCGCGGCTTGGCGAGCAGTTCTTC.

CDR3 nucleotides: TGTGCCAGCTCGGCTACGGGGGGGGGCGGCAATCAGCCCCAGCATTTT. Protein product: CASSATGGGGNQPQHF. V is TRBV18 and J is TRBJ1-5; possibly TRBD1 for D (6 bases). The CDR3 is 16 residues long. The ends were cut back, 6 bases at V and 2 bases at J, with 17 bases in the middle. CDR1 is KGHSH and CDR2 is LQKENI in the germline V gene.

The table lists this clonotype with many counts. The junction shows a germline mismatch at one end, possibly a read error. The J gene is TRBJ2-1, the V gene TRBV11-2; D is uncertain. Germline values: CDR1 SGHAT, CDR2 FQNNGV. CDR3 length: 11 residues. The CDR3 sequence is CASSLELGITF. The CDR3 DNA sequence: TGTGCCAGCAGCTTAGAGTTGGGGATCACGTTC.